This T cell receptor beta chain is from a study of T cell repertoires in cytomegalovirus infection. V shed 6 bases and J 0 bases; nucleotides not matched to a gene: 6. Germline-derived CDR1 and CDR2 are SGHVS and FNYEAQ. The CDR3 extends over 15 amino acids. Study outcomes and limitations: What dominated the ex vivo response were HLA-C-restricted CMV-specific TCR beta clonotypes.

This clonotype has at least ten counts. The target antigen is unknown. TCRdb reanalysed the reads using MiXCR and keeps one entry per CDR3 protein. Found here are around 280,000 distinct CDR3 sequences, about an eighth of them singletons; the top ten hold 8.5% to 10%. Material: PBMCs. The sequence was obtained from a human donor in good health (CMV status not recorded). Some clones in this sample may be carry-over from other donors' samples. The chain has TRBV7-6 and TRBJ2-3; the match to TRBD1 covers 7 bases. As DNA, the CDR3 is TGTGCCAGCAGTTACCGGGACAGTAGCACAGATACGCAGTATTTT. Encoded protein: CASSYRDSSTDTQYF.